This T cell receptor (beta chain) was identified during a study of T-cell reconstitution after alpha-beta-depleted transplantation in children. The sample holds many counts of this clonotype. Germline CDR1 and CDR2: SGHRS and YFSETQ. The CDR3 spans 15 residues. V shed 0 bases and J 4 bases; nucleotides not matched to a gene: 4. Unique molecular identifiers were used in preparing the TCRbeta library. TCRdb called the PCR reads again in MiXCR, with one record for every CDR3 protein. The sample records approximately 240,000 distinct CDR3 sequences, approximately 10% being singletons. The sample was PBMCs from the stem cell graft donor, taken from the stem cell graft. The chain couples TRBV5-1 to TRBJ1-1, with 9 bases fitting TRBD1. This TCR was recovered from a human donor who donated a stem cell graft to a child with acute lymphoblastic leukemia. The CDR3 here is CASSLEGQGVTEAFF. CDR3 in DNA: TGCGCCAGCAGCTTGGAGGGACAGGGAGTCACTGAAGCTTTCTTT.